This paragraph covers one T cell receptor beta chain sequence. This clone was detected once. Its antigen is still unknown. Per-base qualities were not stored, and no clone one base away is much larger. This record belongs to a study of cytomegalovirus exposure and HLA in healthy donors (dated by TCRdb to about 2017). General notes on the study: An earlier analysis of roughly 500 of the donors reported roughly 270 Gb of sequence data and around 120 million unique TCR beta sequences from approximately 180 million T cells. About 310 gigabases of sequencing data and approximately 85 million unique TCR sequences were included in an early release covering roughly 600 HLA-typed donors. Of the roughly 400 genotyped donors, approximately 83% fell in the genetic ancestry cluster associated with self-reported Caucasian donors. The study aimed to test whether cataloging public T cell receptors could reveal signatures of past pathogen exposure. The study profiled the T cell repertoires of 666 subjects by immunosequencing and related them to cytomegalovirus serostatus. Besides the first cohort of roughly 640 subjects, a separate validation cohort made up of around 120 different subjects was used. To predict cytomegalovirus infection status, the study combined high-throughput TCR immunosequencing, statistical association of individual TCRs with disease status, and machine learning. A later analysis re-examined previously published TCR beta repertoires from hundreds of donors and added high-resolution HLA genotyping to investigate patterns of TCR occurrence. In the later analysis, no new phenotypic data were used to find candidate immune exposures; instead, reliance was placed on TCR beta sequences and their occurrence across donors. In an earlier analysis of 550 to 700 of the donors, high-throughput TCR beta sequencing was used to judge whether each TCR beta V gene segment behaved as functional or pseudogenic. Alongside the repertoire data, information on donor age, sex, ethnicity and CMV serostatus was compiled. A later genetic analysis took genome-wide SNP genotypes for about three fifths of the roughly 700 donors and used that subset as a discovery cohort. All discovery cohort repertoires had been generated using a single sequencing platform. HLA typing covered class I and class II loci at four-digit resolution. Typing coverage varied by locus: 629-630 donors for A, B, C, DRB1 and DQB1; 522 for DQA1; more than 600 for DPA1; roughly 450 for DPB1. Five DR-DQ haplotypes were handled as single units for association and clustering because linkage in the cohort was strong. On average, about 240,000 unique TCR beta nucleotide sequences were sequenced per donor among about 400 genotyped donors of the cohort, with roughly 18% of those sequences being non-productive.

Library construction relied on the immunoSEQ multiplex PCR assay. A mixture of 60 forward primers for TCR Vbeta segments and 13 reverse primers for TCR Jbeta segments was used in the multiplex PCR. The CDR3 region of rearranged TCR beta genes was amplified from genomic DNA by a multiplex PCR assay. The amplified TCR beta libraries were sequenced on the Illumina HiSeq System as 87-base-pair reads. From the authors' description of their analysis: Across the 670 or so repertoires, a later analysis counted roughly 84 million unique TCR beta chains, 9.5 million to 13 million of which were shared by at least two donors. A nearest-neighbor algorithm error-corrected the raw reads and collapsed the reads into unique sequences, merging closely related sequences to remove PCR and sequencing errors. CDR3 sequences were aligned to IMGT reference sequences to assign V, D and J gene segments. Each retained sequence needed at least a six-nucleotide match to both a V gene segment and a J gene segment. Rearrangements were called productive when the CDR3 lacked stop codons and stayed in frame with V and J; all others were non-productive. CDR3 was defined by IMGT convention, running from the second conserved V-encoded cysteine to the conserved J-encoded phenylalanine. The earlier analysis of about 590 of the donors excluded sequences that lacked an unambiguous match to a single V gene segment. In an earlier analysis of roughly 600 of the donors, a V segment was called functional when productive rearrangements were above 56.7%, and segregating when the standard deviation between donors exceeded 5%. To diagnose cytomegalovirus status from the catalog of TCR beta chain sequences, a statistical classification framework was built. In a later analysis, V and J genes were assigned by comparing TCR nucleotide sequences against IMGT/GENE-DB human TR gene sequences. In a later analysis, CDR3 sequences and most-parsimonious VDJ recombination scenarios were assigned using the TCRdist pipeline. In a later analysis, each TCR beta chain was defined by its CDR3 amino acid sequence together with its V-gene family, and reads without a unique V-gene family were excluded. As a way to deal with suspected cross-contamination and a sequencing artifact, a later analysis dropped hundreds of nucleotide sequences that were highly shared and had low generation probability. For each public chain, a later analysis derived a clonal expansion index from normalized ranks of inferred template counts within each repertoire. A later analysis computed generation probabilities with a VDJ recombination model fitted to out-of-frame rearrangements, and checked the results against IGoR. Hypergeometric tests were used in a later analysis to score TCR-TCR, TCR-HLA and TCR-CMV co-occurrence, with a repertoire-size bias correction applied to the TCR pairs. A later analysis estimated false discovery rates by permuting HLA or CMV assignments 20 times. A later analysis grouped co-occurring TCRs with DBSCAN, adding TCRdist sequence similarity when clustering within HLA-allele-positive subsets. For co-occurrence clustering, repertoires with fewer than 30,000 or more than 120,000 public chains were excluded, along with several repertoires with anomalous nucleotide sharing. TCRdb re-hosts the immuneACCESS table, in-frame sequences only. Its copies lack some clones; in the studies checked, an unresolved V gene accounts for under half of them, and the cause for the rest is not known. V, J and clone size are taken as reported in that table, and D and trimming were inferred from the DNA itself. A total of approximately 150,000 clones appear in this sample, around 81% of them only once. Approximately 5% of the sample comes from the top ten.

Findings and caveats that apply to the study as a whole: In vitro tests confirmed that three of the cytomegalovirus-associated TCR beta chains recognize cytomegalovirus antigens. In a later genetic analysis, fewer N-insertions in productive TCRs were reported among donors in an Asian-associated ancestry cluster than the 666-donor mean. Because HLA typing was unavailable for some donors at each locus, only the typed subset was used in association tests. Specific HLA alleles were associated with 18,000 or so TCR beta sequences at a false discovery rate of 0.05 in a later analysis. An association between a missense DCLRE1C variant and V-gene and J-gene trimming of TCR beta chains was found in a later genetic analysis and replicated in an independent cohort. Assigning TCR associations to individual alleles was difficult when HLA alleles, especially DR and DQ, strongly co-occurred. In a later analysis, TCR association rates were found to vary across HLA loci, with the most associated TCRs seen for DRB1 alleles and the fewest for HLA-C alleles. Sequencing depth was assumed to be roughly uniform across donors in the presence/absence analyses, though that assumption may not hold. The earlier analysis of some 540 of the donors excluded fewer than 20 rarely observed V segments, including chromosome 9 orphons, because counts were too low. Across donors, most TCR sequences were observed very rarely, whereas some public TCRs were present in many individuals. For the cohort, immune exposure information was limited to CMV serostatus. A later analysis found that most CMV-associated TCR beta chains appeared HLA-restricted, with HLA associations seemingly driven largely by CMV exposure. The cohort was sequenced for TCR beta chains only, and without alpha or paired-chain data the features that could be detected were limited. The classifier was reported to diagnose cytomegalovirus status with high specificity and sensitivity in both the original cohort and the validation cohort. Broadly in line with IMGT annotations, most TCR beta V segments showed up in productive rearrangements about 90% or about 30% of the time in an earlier analysis of some 590 of the donors. A later analysis found that HLA-associated TCR beta chains were more clonally expanded and had lower generation probabilities than equally common non-associated chains. Correlated functional status among segregating V segments might be attributable to linkage disequilibrium, but an unknown experimental factor could not be ruled out. The study listed around 160 TCR beta chains as associated with cytomegalovirus. The authors suggested that the approach could potentially be generalized to other disease states and immunological phenotypes. A further reported finding was that TCR beta sequences accurately predicted the HLA-A and HLA-B alleles for most subjects in the first cohort. A cluster of highly shared sequence variants was judged likely to be a technical artifact of the sequencing pipeline. In a later analysis, several top co-occurrence clusters were reported to appear linked to parvovirus B19, influenza, CMV and Epstein-Barr virus.

The cohort was made up of approximately 670 healthy bone marrow donors. Cohort members were all nominally healthy when sampled, although unrecorded immune exposures were likely present. The donor tested CMV seropositive, placing the donor among the 250 to 350 seropositive members of the cohort. Each donor provided a peripheral blood sample, and peripheral blood mononuclear cells were used for TCR beta sequencing. The Qiagen DNeasy Blood Extraction Kit was used to extract genomic DNA from the blood cell samples. The sample consisted of PBMCs. The sequence came from a woman between 18 and 29 years old in good health and CMV-seropositive.

The DNA sequence follows: TGTGCCAGCAGCAACAGGGGAACCTACGAGCAGTACTTC. The resulting protein is CASSNRGTYEQYF. The chain joins TRBV11-2 to TRBJ2-7, with TRBD1 identical over 7 junction bases. The CDR3 measures 13 amino acids from cysteine to phenylalanine. The sequence is cut down to CDR3 DNA, 39 bases in frame from base 1. In the germline V gene, CDR1 corresponds to SGHAT and CDR2 to FQNNGV. Germline trimming amounts to 5 bases on V and 2 bases on J, with 3 as the count of junction bases outside the gene matches. The reference TRBV11-2 and TRBJ2-7 proteins fill in what lies around the CDR3, so the full variable domain reads EAGVAQSPRYKIIEKRQSVAFWCNPISGHATLYWYQQILGQGPKLLIQFQNNGVVDDSQLPKDRFSAERLKGVDSTLKIQPAKLEDSAVYLCASSNRGTYEQYFGPGTRLTVT.